This entry is about one TCR beta chain. Its antigen is still unknown. Base qualities are not recorded, but no much larger clone differs from it by a single base. These data belong to a study of cytomegalovirus exposure and HLA in healthy donors (dated 2017 in TCRdb). Background for the entire study: In an earlier analysis of roughly 500 of the donors, 276 Gb of sequence data and approximately 100 million unique TCR beta sequences from 180 million or so T cells were reported. In addition to the first cohort of 666 subjects, a separate validation cohort of 120 different subjects was used. In an earlier analysis of roughly 600 of the donors, high-throughput TCR beta sequencing was used to judge whether each TCR beta V gene segment behaved as functional or pseudogenic. A later analysis re-analyzed previously published TCR beta repertoires from 600 to 850 donors and added high-resolution HLA genotyping to study TCR occurrence patterns. Approximately 310 gigabases of sequencing data and tens of millions of unique TCR sequences made up an early release that covered about 640 HLA-typed donors. Donor age, sex, ethnicity and CMV serostatus were compiled alongside the repertoire data. The study aimed to test whether cataloging public T cell receptors could reveal signatures of past pathogen exposure. Among the roughly 390 genotyped donors, approximately 81% belonged to the genetic ancestry cluster associated with self-reported Caucasian donors. Rather than using new phenotypic data, the later analysis identified candidate immune exposures from TCR beta sequences and from how often those sequences occurred across donors. Every repertoire in the discovery cohort had been generated on one and the same sequencing platform. In a later genetic analysis, genome-wide SNP genotypes for about 65% of the roughly 700 donors were used, and that subset was treated as a discovery cohort. Class I and class II HLA loci were covered by the typing at four-digit resolution. Typing coverage differed by locus: A, B, C, DRB1 and DQB1 were typed in roughly 629-630 donors, DQA1 in roughly 510, DPA1 in nearly 610, and DPB1 in 400 to 490. Among about 360 genotyped donors of the cohort, an average of 235,054 unique TCR beta nucleotide sequences were sequenced per donor, about a sixth of them non-productive. The study profiled the T cell repertoires of approximately 700 subjects by immunosequencing and related them to cytomegalovirus serostatus. The study combined high-throughput TCR immunosequencing, statistical association of individual TCRs with disease status, and machine learning to predict cytomegalovirus infection status. Because of strong linkage in the cohort, 4 to 6 DR-DQ haplotypes were treated as single units for association and clustering. Beyond this particular receptor, the publication reports: Strong co-occurrence of HLA alleles, especially DR and DQ, made assigning TCR associations to individual alleles difficult. According to a later analysis, most CMV-associated TCR beta chains appeared to be HLA-restricted, and the HLA associations seemed to be driven largely by CMV exposure. The earlier analysis of fewer than 750 of the donors excluded roughly 17 rarely observed V segments, including chromosome 9 orphons, because counts were too low. A group of highly shared sequence variants was considered likely to be a technical artifact of the sequencing pipeline. In an earlier analysis of 500 to 650 of the donors, most TCR beta V segments appeared in productive rearrangements about 87% or about 30% of the time, broadly matching IMGT annotations. Sequencing depth was assumed to be roughly uniform across donors in the presence/absence analyses, though that assumption may not hold. The study listed 164 TCR beta chains as associated with cytomegalovirus. While some public TCRs were present in many individuals, most TCR sequences turned up only very rarely across donors. A later analysis found that TCR association rates varied across HLA loci, with DRB1 alleles showing the most associated TCRs and HLA-C alleles the fewest. A further reported finding was that TCR beta sequences accurately predicted the HLA-A and HLA-B alleles for most subjects in the first cohort. Linkage disequilibrium might explain the correlated functional status among segregating V segments, but an unknown experimental factor could not be excluded. Specific HLA alleles were associated with 15,000 to 20,000 TCR beta sequences at a false discovery rate of 0.05 in a later analysis. In a later genetic analysis, fewer N-insertions in productive TCRs were reported among donors in an Asian-associated ancestry cluster than the approximately 670-donor mean. In both the original and validation cohorts, the classifier was reported to diagnose cytomegalovirus status with high specificity and sensitivity. It was suggested by the authors that the approach could potentially be generalized to other disease states and immunological phenotypes. In a later analysis, HLA-associated TCR beta chains showed more clonal expansion and lower generation probabilities than non-associated chains that were equally common. Some IMGT-functional V segments, including TRBV6-2 and TRBV6-3, could not be distinguished by the 87-base-pair reads and were therefore excluded. Because HLA typing was missing for some donors at each locus, association tests included only the typed subset. In a later analysis, several top co-occurrence clusters were reported to appear linked to parvovirus B19, influenza, CMV and Epstein-Barr virus. In this cohort, only TCR beta chains were sequenced, and detectable features were limited by the absence of alpha or paired-chain data. A later genetic analysis associated a missense DCLRE1C variant with V-gene and J-gene trimming of TCR beta chains, and an independent cohort replicated the association. The only immune exposure information available for the cohort was CMV serostatus. Three of the identified cytomegalovirus-associated TCR beta chains were confirmed in vitro to be specific for cytomegalovirus antigens.

In total, just over 650 healthy bone marrow donors made up the cohort. Cohort members were all nominally healthy when sampled, although unrecorded immune exposures were likely present. The donor tested CMV seronegative, placing the donor among the roughly 350 seronegative members of the cohort. A peripheral blood sample was provided by each donor, and peripheral blood mononuclear cells were used for TCR beta sequencing. Genomic DNA extraction from the blood cell samples was performed with the Qiagen DNeasy Blood Extraction Kit. The library was built by means of the immunoSEQ multiplex PCR assay. The multiplex PCR relied on a mix of 60 forward primers for TCR Vbeta segments and 13 reverse primers for TCR Jbeta segments. The CDR3 region of rearranged TCR beta genes was amplified from genomic DNA by a multiplex PCR assay. The amplified TCR beta libraries were sequenced on the Illumina HiSeq System as 87-base-pair reads. Per the source publication's procedure: A later analysis tallied 75 million to 85 million unique TCR beta chains across the 550 to 850 repertoires, and 10 million to 11 million of those chains were shared by two or more donors. A nearest-neighbor algorithm error-corrected the raw reads and collapsed the reads into unique sequences, merging closely related sequences to remove PCR and sequencing errors. To assign V, D and J gene segments, CDR3 sequences were aligned to IMGT reference sequences. For a sequence to be retained, a match of at least six nucleotides was required to both a V gene segment and a J gene segment. Rearrangements were called productive when the CDR3 lacked stop codons and stayed in frame with V and J; all others were non-productive. Following IMGT convention, CDR3 was defined as the stretch from the second conserved V-encoded cysteine to the conserved J-encoded phenylalanine. The earlier analysis of 550 to 650 of the donors excluded any sequence lacking an unambiguous match to a single V gene segment. An earlier analysis of fewer than 650 of the donors classified V segments as functional when productive rearrangements were above 56.7% and as segregating when the standard deviation between donors was above 5%. A statistical classification framework was built for diagnosing cytomegalovirus status from the catalog of TCR beta chain sequences. A later analysis assigned V and J genes by comparing TCR nucleotide sequences with IMGT/GENE-DB human TR gene sequences. Using the TCRdist pipeline, a later analysis assigned CDR3 sequences along with most-parsimonious VDJ recombination scenarios. In a later analysis, each TCR beta chain was defined by its CDR3 amino acid sequence together with its V-gene family, and reads lacking a unique V-gene family were excluded. To address suspected cross-contamination and a sequencing artifact, a later analysis removed 592 highly shared, low-generation-probability nucleotide sequences. In a later analysis, a clonal expansion index was calculated for each public chain from normalized within-repertoire ranks of inferred template counts. Generation probabilities in a later analysis came from a VDJ recombination model fitted to out-of-frame rearrangements, and those results were checked against IGoR. In a later analysis, hypergeometric tests were used to score TCR-TCR, TCR-HLA and TCR-CMV co-occurrence, with a repertoire-size bias correction applied to TCR pairs. In a later analysis, false discovery rates were estimated by permuting HLA or CMV assignments 20 times. In a later analysis, co-occurring TCRs were grouped with DBSCAN, and TCRdist sequence similarity was added when clustering was performed within HLA-allele-positive subsets. Repertoires with fewer than 30,000 or more than 120,000 public chains, plus five repertoires with anomalous nucleotide sharing, were excluded from co-occurrence clustering. The source is immuneACCESS, and TCRdb retained only in-frame sequences with V and J called. Part of the clones is not carried over; for the studies checked, unresolved V genes explain less than half of this, and the remainder is unexplained. That table supplies the V and J calls and clone size; D and trimming were determined from the DNA. This sample gives about 180,000 clones in total; about 69% of them show up just once. The biggest ten clones account for about 2.7% of the sample.

The germline V gene provides CDR1 SGHDT and CDR2 YYEEEE. At the junction V is shortened by 2 bases and J by 3 bases, with 12 bases in between. The CDR3 sequence holds 14 residues, the cysteine and phenylalanine included. CDR3 DNA only is kept here, 42 bases in frame from base 1. Here the chain combines TRBV5-6 and TRBJ2-7, and TRBD1 may be the D gene, going by 6 matching bases. The receptor comes from a male donor in good health and CMV-seronegative. Sequenced sample: PBMCs. The bases read TGTGCCAGCAGCTTAACAGGGTCTCGCTACGAGCAGTACTTC. Translation gives CASSLTGSRYEQYF.